This TCR beta chain appears in the sequencing data of a study of T cell responses to AZD1222 COVID-19 vaccine. This clone was counted between two and nine times. The target antigen is unknown. Broader study findings: Donors were largely white British and mainly female; clonal diversity was possibly underestimated. At baseline, seropositivity was found in only a handful of AZD1222 recipients.

V lost 8 bases and J lost 1, with 11 bases in between. CDR3 length equals 13 residues. Germline V gene sequence: CDR1 WSHSY, CDR2 SAAADI. Sequencing used immunoSEQ multiplex PCR; TCRdb keeps in-frame clones, though not all of them. The sample records 150,000 to 200,000 clones, approximately 87% being singletons. This sequence joins TRBV10-2 and TRBJ1-1; no firm D call. This clonotype originated in an adult in good health. The material was peripheral blood, obtained on day 0 of MenACWY control vaccination. The CDR3 DNA reads as TGCGCCAGCTCGATTTCAGAGAACACTGAAGCTTTCTTT. Protein sequence: CASSISENTEAFF.